The sequence of this TCR beta chain was determined in a study of T-cell reconstitution after alpha-beta-depleted transplantation in children. General observations from the study: At one year after transplant, newly produced T cells mostly accounted for T-cell counts and diversity.

This clonotype was picked up many times. What it binds is not known. During its preparation, the TCRbeta library received unique molecular identifiers. TCRdb fed the PCR reads into MiXCR, producing one record per CDR3 protein. Of 85,000 to 120,000 distinct CDR3 sequences listed, approximately 8% are singletons. This clonotype was obtained from a boy between 2 and 10 years old with acute lymphoblastic leukemia, due to receive a stem cell transplant. This material consisted of PBMCs, taken before TCRalphabeta/CD19-depleted stem cell transplant.

CDR3 DNA sequence: TGTGCTAGTGGACGGGACAGGTGGGAATCACCCCTCCACTTT. Protein: CASGRDRWESPLHF. The gene calls are TRBV12-5 and TRBJ1-6, with TRBD1 identical over 8 bases. Germline values: CDR1 LGHNT, CDR2 FRNRAP. The CDR3 loop spans 14 amino acids. J lost 10 bases, V lost 6 bases, and 8 bases had no gene match.